What follows is one TCR beta chain and its context. What it binds is unknown. This entry belongs to a study of siplizumab effects on memory and regulatory T cells. Whole-study findings and limits: Controls showed an average of around 28% Treg-derived mappable alloreactive CD4+ clones, while siplizumab showed under 80%.

The CDR3 runs to 15 residues. The ends were cut back, 7 bases at V and 1 base at J, with 13 bases in the middle. CDR1 SNHLY and CDR2 FYNNEI come from the germline V gene. Produced via immunoSEQ multiplex PCR; TCRdb's table is partial and in-frame only. Among approximately 90,000 clones listed, about 93% were seen once. Input material: non-Treg CD4+ T cells sorted from blood. This chain uses TRBV2 with TRBJ2-2, with TRBD2 as a possible D gene (5 bases). The TCR originated in a human donor in good health. Here the CDR3 DNA reads TGTGCCAGCACCGGAGCGGCAGGGAACACCGGGGAGCTGTTTTTT. Translating it yields CASTGAAGNTGELFF.